This record looks at one T cell receptor beta chain sequence and its context. Its specificity is unknown. The germline gives CDR1 ENHRY, CDR2 SYGVKD. The CDR3 contains 20 residues. The junction had 11 bases not matched to a gene; V was cut back by 4 bases and J by 0 bases. With a J-beta primer mix and a sample-barcoded 5' primer, a second PCR ran 7 to 11 cycles. TCRdb re-called the 5' RACE reads with MiXCR, one entry per CDR3 protein. The data hold hundreds of thousands of distinct CDR3 sequences, with around 48% observed a single time. The data originate from a study of blood T cells in healthy people across ages. Notes on the study in general: With age, beta diversity per million T cells declined roughly linearly, significantly by approximately 41. Aged donors had fewer naive CD4+ cells and lower diversity than long-lived donors.

This clonotype originated in an elderly man in good health. Sequenced: blood. The genes are TRBV10-3 and TRBJ2-1; TRBD2 matches 14 bases. This CDR3 is CAISGGTSGGYTSSYNEQFF. CDR3 DNA: TGTGCCATCAGTGGCGGGACTAGCGGGGGTTATACGAGCTCCTACAATGAGCAGTTCTTC.